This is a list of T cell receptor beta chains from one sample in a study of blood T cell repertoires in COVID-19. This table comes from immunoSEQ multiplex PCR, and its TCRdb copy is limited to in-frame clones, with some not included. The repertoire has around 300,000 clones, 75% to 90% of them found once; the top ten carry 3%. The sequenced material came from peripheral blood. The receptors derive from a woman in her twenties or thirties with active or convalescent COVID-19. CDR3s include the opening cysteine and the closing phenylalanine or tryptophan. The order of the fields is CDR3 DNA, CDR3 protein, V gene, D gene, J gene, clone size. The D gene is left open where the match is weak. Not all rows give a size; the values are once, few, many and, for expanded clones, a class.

CDR3nt: TGTGCCAGCAGCTTATCTATAGCTTTACAAGAGACCCAGTACTTC
CDR3aa: CASSLSIALQETQYF
v_gene: TRBV7-2
d_gene: -
j_gene: TRBJ2-5
abundance: -

CDR3nt: TGTGCCAGCAGCTCGGGGGACCTGAACATCGGGGAGCTGTTTTTT
CDR3aa: CASSSGDLNIGELFF
v_gene: TRBV5-4
d_gene: -
j_gene: TRBJ2-2
abundance: -

CDR3nt: TGTGCCAGCAGGCCATCGCCAGGGGCTCGAAACACCGGGGAGCTGTTTTTT
CDR3aa: CASRPSPGARNTGELFF
v_gene: TRBV7-9
d_gene: -
j_gene: TRBJ2-2
abundance: -

CDR3nt: TGTGCCAGCAATTATCAGGGGCGTTCCTACGAGCAGTACTTC
CDR3aa: CASNYQGRSYEQYF
v_gene: TRBV2
d_gene: -
j_gene: TRBJ2-7
abundance: -

CDR3nt: TGTGCCAGTAGTGTAGACAGGGGGCAAGGGCCCCTCCACTTT
CDR3aa: CASSVDRGQGPLHF
v_gene: TRBV19
d_gene: TRBD1
j_gene: TRBJ1-6
abundance: once

CDR3nt: TGTGCCAGCAGTCCGACAGGGGTTGGGGAGAACACTGAAGCTTTCTTT
CDR3aa: CASSPTGVGENTEAFF
v_gene: TRBV27
d_gene: TRBD1
j_gene: TRBJ1-1
abundance: -

CDR3nt: TGCGCCAGCTCCGTCCGACAGGGGTCATACGAGCAGTACTTC
CDR3aa: CASSVRQGSYEQYF
v_gene: TRBV5-1
d_gene: TRBD1
j_gene: TRBJ2-7
abundance: -

CDR3nt: TGTGCCAGCAGCTTTGGCTTGACAGGGGCTGGAAACACCATATATTTT
CDR3aa: CASSFGLTGAGNTIYF
v_gene: TRBV5-4
d_gene: TRBD1
j_gene: TRBJ1-3
abundance: -

CDR3nt: TGCAGTGCTAGTAGGGGTCTGAACACTGAAGCTTTCTTT
CDR3aa: CSASRGLNTEAFF
v_gene: TRBV20-1
d_gene: -
j_gene: TRBJ1-1
abundance: -

CDR3nt: TGTGCCAGTAGTATAGGACTCTTCGGGGGGGAGCAGTACTTC
CDR3aa: CASSIGLFGGEQYF
v_gene: TRBV19
d_gene: TRBD2
j_gene: TRBJ2-7
abundance: -

CDR3nt: TGTGCCAGCAGTTACTTGGGACTAGCAACAGATACGCAGTATTTT
CDR3aa: CASSYLGLATDTQYF
v_gene: TRBV6-5
d_gene: TRBD2
j_gene: TRBJ2-3
abundance: once

CDR3nt: TGTGCCAGCAGCGCCCGACAGTATGGCTACACCTTC
CDR3aa: CASSARQYGYTF
v_gene: TRBV9
d_gene: -
j_gene: TRBJ1-2
abundance: -

CDR3nt: TGTGCCAGCAGCCCCCAAACTAGCGGGGGGGCCGGTAGTACGCAGTATTTT
CDR3aa: CASSPQTSGGAGSTQYF
v_gene: TRBV7-9
d_gene: TRBD2
j_gene: TRBJ2-3
abundance: once

CDR3nt: TGTGCCAGCCAAGTGGCCTTGCAGGATTTCTGCAATCAGCCCCAGCATTTT
CDR3aa: CASQVALQDFCNQPQHF
v_gene: TRBV6-4
d_gene: -
j_gene: TRBJ1-5
abundance: -

CDR3nt: TGTGCCAGCAGCTTTGACAGGGGTCGAGCCACTGAAGCTTTCTTT
CDR3aa: CASSFDRGRATEAFF
v_gene: TRBV5-6
d_gene: TRBD1
j_gene: TRBJ1-1
abundance: -

CDR3nt: TGTGCCAGCAGCCCCCCCCAGGGCGCAGATACGCAGTATTTT
CDR3aa: CASSPPQGADTQYF
v_gene: TRBV7-9
d_gene: -
j_gene: TRBJ2-3
abundance: -

CDR3nt: TGTGCCAGCAGCTTAACTACAGGGGCCGGGGGCAATCAGCCCCAGCATTTT
CDR3aa: CASSLTTGAGGNQPQHF
v_gene: TRBV7-2
d_gene: TRBD1
j_gene: TRBJ1-5
abundance: -

CDR3nt: TGTGCCAGCAGCTTAGATAGCCCAGGGATGGCCGGGGAGCTGTTTTTT
CDR3aa: CASSLDSPGMAGELFF
v_gene: TRBV7-2
d_gene: -
j_gene: TRBJ2-2
abundance: -

CDR3nt: TGTGCCAGCAGCCGACTGTTCCGCCTAACAGATACGCAGTATTTT
CDR3aa: CASSRLFRLTDTQYF
v_gene: TRBV27
d_gene: -
j_gene: TRBJ2-3
abundance: -

CDR3nt: TGTGCCATCAGTGAGTCGAGGGGGGGGGCCGCCTACGAGCAGTACTTC
CDR3aa: CAISESRGGAAYEQYF
v_gene: TRBV10-3
d_gene: -
j_gene: TRBJ2-7
abundance: -

CDR3nt: TGCAGCGTTGAAGGCGGGCAGGGGGCTCCTGGAAACACCATATATTTT
CDR3aa: CSVEGGQGAPGNTIYF
v_gene: TRBV29-1
d_gene: TRBD1
j_gene: TRBJ1-3
abundance: few

CDR3nt: TGTGCCAGCGGGGCTTCAGGTGTTGCGGACAATCAGCCCCAGCATTTT
CDR3aa: CASGASGVADNQPQHF
v_gene: TRBV2
d_gene: -
j_gene: TRBJ1-5
abundance: -

CDR3nt: TGTGCCAGCAGTTTCGCCGGGACAGTCTTCGACACTGAAGCTTTCTTT
CDR3aa: CASSFAGTVFDTEAFF
v_gene: TRBV27
d_gene: TRBD1
j_gene: TRBJ1-1
abundance: -

CDR3nt: TGCGCCAGCAGCCACGACAGGGGTCGGGAAAAACTGTTTTTT
CDR3aa: CASSHDRGREKLFF
v_gene: TRBV4-3
d_gene: TRBD1
j_gene: TRBJ1-4
abundance: -

CDR3nt: TGTGCCAGCAGCGGACAGGGTTTATTTAACAATGAGCAGTTCTTC
CDR3aa: CASSGQGLFNNEQFF
v_gene: TRBV28
d_gene: TRBD1
j_gene: TRBJ2-1
abundance: -

CDR3nt: TGTGCCAGTTCAGTACCGCGGGGGGTGAACACCGGGGAGCTGTTTTTT
CDR3aa: CASSVPRGVNTGELFF
v_gene: TRBV19
d_gene: TRBD2
j_gene: TRBJ2-2
abundance: -

CDR3nt: TGTGCCAGCAGCCTCACGGGGGAGACCCAGTACTTC
CDR3aa: CASSLTGETQYF
v_gene: TRBV3-1/TRBV3-2
d_gene: -
j_gene: TRBJ2-5
abundance: -

CDR3nt: TGTGCCAGCAGCTTAGCGTCTGGAGCGGGGGGGAGATACAATGAGCAGTTCTTC
CDR3aa: CASSLASGAGGRYNEQFF
v_gene: TRBV7-2
d_gene: TRBD2
j_gene: TRBJ2-1
abundance: -